A selection of T cell receptor beta chains follows, all from one sample in a study of cytomegalovirus exposure and HLA in healthy donors. The data were produced by immunoSEQ multiplex PCR, yet TCRdb's version contains in-frame clones alone and is incomplete. The table lists approximately 80,000 clones, 55% to 65% of them singletons. Sample: PBMCs. The receptors were sampled from a middle-aged woman in good health and CMV-seropositive. The CDR3 runs from the conserved cysteine through the conserved F or W. D genes are given only for firm matches. The listing skips clone size in some rows; elsewhere it reads once, few, many or a size class.

TRBJ1-2	TRBD1	.	14	TRBV28	CASSDRTGGFGYTF	TGTGCCAGCAGTGACAGGACAGGGGGTTTCGGCTACACCTTC
TRBJ1-2	TRBD1	.	13	TRBV30	CARSTGGFNGYTF	TGTGCCCGAAGTACAGGGGGCTTTAATGGCTACACCTTC
TRBJ2-1	.	.	14	TRBV6-1	CASSELTNGNEQFF	TGTGCCAGCAGTGAATTGACTAATGGCAATGAGCAGTTCTTC
TRBJ1-1	TRBD1	.	15	TRBV11-2	CASSSPYRGTTEAFF	TGTGCCAGCAGCTCACCGTACAGGGGAACCACTGAAGCTTTCTTT
TRBJ2-7	.	few	13	TRBV27	CASSSWDTYEQYF	TGTGCCAGCAGTTCCTGGGACACCTACGAGCAGTACTTC
TRBJ2-3	TRBD2	.	19	TRBV10-3	CATLLEREGLFLLSDTQYF	TGTGCCACCCTTTTGGAGCGGGAGGGCCTTTTTTTATTGTCAGATACGCAGTATTTT
TRBJ2-5	TRBD1	few	17	TRBV28	CASSPTGTGGYQETQYF	TGTGCCAGCAGTCCAACCGGGACAGGGGGCTACCAAGAGACCCAGTACTTC
TRBJ2-3	.	.	16	TRBV28	CASTKSNRIYTDTQYF	TGTGCCAGTACCAAATCCAACAGAATCTACACAGATACGCAGTATTTT
TRBJ1-6	.	.	13	TRBV2	CASRQAYNSPLHF	TGTGCCAGCAGACAGGCCTATAATTCACCCCTCCACTTT
TRBJ1-1	.	.	14	TRBV7-3	CASSLARLNTEAFF	TGTGCCAGCAGCTTAGCACGGTTGAACACTGAAGCTTTCTTT
TRBJ2-3	TRBD2	.	18	TRBV7-2	CASSLEFGGRAGTDTQYF	TGTGCCAGCAGCTTAGAATTCGGCGGGAGGGCCGGCACAGATACGCAGTATTTT
TRBJ1-5	.	.	15	TRBV9	CASSVGADSNQPQHF	TGTGCCAGCAGCGTGGGAGCCGATAGCAATCAGCCCCAGCATTTT
TRBJ1-2	.	few	15	TRBV28	CASSPGGGAYYGYTF	TGTGCCAGCAGTCCCGGAGGAGGGGCTTACTATGGCTACACCTTC
TRBJ2-1	.	.	12	TRBV28	CASSLRAGEQFF	TGTGCCAGCAGTTTGCGAGCGGGTGAGCAGTTCTTC
TRBJ1-5	.	few	17	TRBV15	CATSRKLSRVSNQPQHF	TGTGCCACCAGCAGGAAACTATCCAGGGTGAGCAATCAGCCCCAGCATTTT
TRBJ2-2	.	.	14	TRBV6-5	CASRAGSYTGELFF	TGTGCCAGCAGGGCGGGTAGCTACACCGGGGAGCTGTTTTTT
TRBJ2-5	.	few	13	TRBV7-8	CASSLESSGLQYF	TGTGCCAGCAGCTTAGAGTCCTCGGGACTCCAGTACTTC
TRBJ2-3	TRBD1	few	14	TRBV11-2	CASSPGQGTDTQYF	TGTGCCAGCAGCCCAGGACAGGGCACAGATACGCAGTATTTT
TRBJ2-5	.	.	17	TRBV19	CASSSSTGTNWEETQYF	TGTGCCAGTAGCTCGAGCACCGGGACAAACTGGGAAGAGACCCAGTACTTC
TRBJ1-1	TRBD1	.	14	TRBV28	CASSYGTAIGGAFF	TGTGCCAGCAGTTACGGGACAGCGATCGGGGGAGCTTTCTTT
TRBJ2-7	TRBD2	.	15	TRBV13	CASSEGLAASYEQYF	TGTGCCAGCAGCGAGGGACTAGCGGCAAGCTACGAGCAGTACTTC
TRBJ2-7	.	.	14	TRBV7-2	CASSLAGGPYEQYF	TGTGCCAGCAGCTTAGCAGGGGGTCCCTACGAGCAGTACTTC
TRBJ1-2	.	.	15	TRBV28	CASSSPALGDNGYTF	TGTGCCAGCAGTTCCCCGGCGTTGGGGGACAATGGCTACACCTTC
TRBJ2-2	.	.	13	TRBV30	CAWCGVLAGELFF	TGTGCCTGGTGCGGGGTTTTGGCCGGGGAGCTGTTTTTT
TRBJ2-7	.	.	15	TRBV4-3	CASSQLARDSYEQYF	TGCGCCAGCAGCCAATTGGCACGGGACTCCTACGAGCAGTACTTC
TRBJ2-2	TRBD2	.	17	TRBV11-2	CASSSSTSGSFTGELFF	TGTGCCAGCAGCAGTTCAACTAGCGGGAGTTTCACCGGGGAGCTGTTTTTT
TRBJ1-1	.	few	14	TRBV4-1	CASRHTGRNTEAFF	TGCGCCAGCAGACATACAGGGAGGAACACTGAAGCTTTCTTT
TRBJ2-7	.	few	16	TRBV7-6	CASSLAQGGLGSEQYF	TGTGCCAGCAGCTTAGCGCAGGGCGGTCTCGGGTCCGAGCAGTACTTC
TRBJ2-7	TRBD1	.	16	TRBV6-5	CASSYSNRDRTYEQYF	TGTGCCAGCAGTTACTCGAATCGGGACAGGACCTACGAGCAGTACTTC
TRBJ1-2	.	.	13	TRBV28	CASSFRGFYGYTF	TGTGCCAGCAGTTTTCGGGGGTTCTATGGCTACACCTTC
TRBJ2-7	.	few	15	TRBV7-9	CASSYQTSSEYEQYF	TGTGCCAGCAGCTACCAAACTAGTTCGGAATACGAGCAGTACTTC
TRBJ1-2	TRBD1	.	15	TRBV9	CASSVNPRGSDGYTF	TGTGCCAGCAGCGTAAACCCCAGGGGGTCAGATGGCTACACCTTC
TRBJ1-1	TRBD1	few	13	TRBV28	CASSYTGGTEAFF	TGTGCCAGCAGCTACACAGGGGGCACTGAAGCTTTCTTT
TRBJ2-7	.	.	16	TRBV19	CASSASDAGRSYEQYF	TGTGCCAGTAGTGCTTCCGACGCGGGGAGATCCTACGAGCAGTACTTC
TRBJ1-1	.	.	12	TRBV30	CAWSETASHAFF	TGTGCCTGGAGTGAGACAGCCTCGCACGCTTTCTTT
TRBJ2-1	.	.	14	TRBV7-2	CASSLPGTYNEQFF	TGTGCCAGCAGCTTACCCGGGACCTACAATGAGCAGTTCTTC
TRBJ1-4	.	.	17	TRBV10-3	CAISESRSTATNEKLFF	TGTGCCATCAGTGAGTCGAGGAGCACCGCAACTAATGAAAAACTGTTTTTT
TRBJ1-4	.	.	15	TRBV7-9	CASSLSPGAYEKLFF	TGTGCCAGCAGCTTATCCCCAGGGGCTTATGAAAAACTGTTTTTT
TRBJ1-1	.	.	14	TRBV14	CASSLAGGNTEAFF	TGTGCCAGCAGCCTCGCAGGAGGGAACACTGAAGCTTTCTTT
TRBJ2-5	TRBD2	few	14	TRBV10-3	CAIKAGGTSGTQYF	TGTGCCATCAAAGCGGGAGGGACGTCGGGGACCCAGTACTTC
TRBJ1-4	.	few	14	TRBV29-1	CSARDIILNEKLFF	TGCAGCGCTCGGGACATAATACTTAATGAAAAACTGTTTTTT
TRBJ1-4	.	once	15	TRBV18	CASSPTAGWDEKLFF	TGTGCCAGCTCACCCACGGCAGGGTGGGATGAAAAACTGTTTTTT
TRBJ1-1	TRBD1	.	16	TRBV7-2	CASSRNPGGMNTEAFF	TGTGCCAGCAGCAGAAACCCAGGGGGGATGAACACTGAAGCTTTCTTT
TRBJ2-1	.	few	13	TRBV5-1	CASSLYGVREQFF	TGCGCCAGCAGCTTGTACGGGGTGCGTGAGCAGTTCTTC
TRBJ1-4	.	few	15	TRBV28	CASRPGGDLIEKLFF	TGTGCCAGCAGACCTGGGGGGGATTTAATTGAAAAACTGTTTTTT
TRBJ2-1	TRBD2	few	15	TRBV19	CASSGLAGSYNEQFF	TGTGCCAGTAGTGGACTAGCGGGCTCCTACAATGAGCAGTTCTTC